Below are 9 T cell receptor beta chains sequenced from a single sample in a study of OX40 agonist ivuxolimab in advanced cancers. Method: immunoSEQ multiplex PCR; TCRdb's copy keeps in-frame clones and lacks some. The sample lists tens of thousands of clones, almost 85% occurring once. The specimen was CD4+ or CD8+ T cells sorted from blood, collected in a trial of the OX40 agonist ivuxolimab. These receptors all come from an adult with an advanced solid tumor such as melanoma, head and neck, liver or kidney cancer.

V is TRBV21-1 and J is TRBJ2-2; TRBD2 is the table's D call, not checked against the DNA. TRBV21-1 has pseudogene status. The CDR3 covers 14 residues. CDR3 DNA sequence: TGTGCCAGCAGCAAAGACCTAGCTAGCGGGGAGCTGTTTTTT. Translation gives CASSKDLASGELFF.

The rearrangement joins TRBV15 to TRBJ1-1; D unclear. The CDR3 spans 13 residues. V was trimmed by 6 bases and J by 1 base, leaving 9 bases between them. In germline, CDR1 is LNHNV, CDR2 YYDKDF (reference sequence). The CDR3 coding sequence is TGTGCCACCAGGCCGAGACAGAACACTGAAGCTTTCTTT. Translation: CATRPRQNTEAFF.

The chain couples TRBV11-2 to TRBJ2-2; possibly TRBD1 or TRBD2 for D (5 bases each). V was shortened by 0 bases and J by 4 bases, with 12 bases between the two germline ends. This CDR3 is 16 amino acids long. Germline V gene lookup returns CDR1 SGHAT and CDR2 FQNNGV. The CDR3 DNA sequence: TGTGCCAGCAGCTTAGAATCTGGGGGTTCCACCGGGGAGCTGTTTTTT. Amino acid sequence: CASSLESGGSTGELFF.

The V gene is TRBV28, the J gene TRBJ2-5; 9 bases align to TRBD2. Germline V lookup: CDR1 MDHEN, CDR2 SYDVKM. V lost 3 bases to trimming and J lost 9 bases; unmatched junction nucleotides: 11. The CDR3 totals 15 residues. In nucleotides, the CDR3 is TGTGCCAGCAGTTTTGGGGCGGGGGGGTACATGGCCCAGTACTTC. It encodes CASSFGAGGYMAQYF.

The chain couples TRBV11-2 to TRBJ2-5; possible D gene TRBD1, 5 bases. TRBJ2-7 matches the DNA end more closely, so the J call is doubtful. CDR1 and CDR2 (germline): SGHAT, FQNNGV. There are 14 residues in the CDR3. The CDR3, as DNA: TGTGCCAGCAGCTTATTTAGGGGCTCCTACGAGCAGTACTTC. It encodes CASSLFRGSYEQYF.

The sample holds one count of this clone. A much bigger clone sits one base away, suggesting this may be a read error. The J gene is TRBJ1-5, the V gene TRBV2; D not certain. The V gene lost 1 base and the J gene lost 1 base, with 2 bases spanning the gap. Germline lookup yields CDR1 SNHLY and CDR2 FYNNEI. The CDR3 has 13 residues. CDR3 amino acids: CASSEESNQPQHF. CDR3 sequence (DNA): TGTGCCAGCAGTGAAGAAAGCAATCAGCCCCAGCATTTT.

The chain uses TRBV2 and TRBJ2-2, with D unclear. In germline, CDR1 is SNHLY, CDR2 FYNNEI. V was shortened by 1 base and J by 0 bases, with 6 bases between the two germline ends. The CDR3 is 15 residues long. The CDR3 nucleotides are TGTGCCAGCAGTGAAGAAGCAGCGAACACCGGGGAGCTGTTTTTT. Amino acid sequence: CASSEEAANTGELFF. Together with reference TRBV2 and TRBJ2-2, the CDR3 gives the full variable domain: EPEVTQTPSHQVTQMGQEVILRCVPISNHLYFYWYRQILGQKVEFLVSFYNNEISEKSEIFDDQFSVERPDGSNFTLKIRSTKLEDSAMYFCASSEEAANTGELFFGEGSRLTVL.

This chain links TRBV10-3 with TRBJ2-3; D is uncertain. Germline V gives CDR1 ENHRY, CDR2 SYGVKD. Deletions cut 4 bases from V and 0 bases from J, with 5 bases between. The CDR3 loop spans 13 amino acids. In nucleotides, the CDR3 is TGTGCCATCAGTGTAGCTAGCACAGATACGCAGTATTTT. Residues: CAISVASTDTQYF.

The V gene is TRBV6-6, the J gene TRBJ2-1; D uncertain. V dropped 6 bases and J dropped 6 bases, with 21 bases sitting between them. This CDR3 spans 16 amino acids. Germline V CDR1 and CDR2: MNHNY, SVGAGI (reference sequence). This CDR3 reads CASSNAVRPQGNEQFF. The CDR3, as DNA: TGTGCCAGCAGCAATGCAGTACGTCCTCAAGGCAATGAGCAGTTCTTC.